This TCR beta chain was captured by sequencing in a study of blood T cells in healthy people across ages. Study results and caveats: No conclusive comparison of naive versus antigen-experienced cells was possible with unsorted PBMCs.

The donors, healthy Caucasians from Russia, were aged roughly 6 to 90. PBMCs were isolated at a quantity of at least 7 million per sample. A note on this clonotype: Its antigen is as yet unknown.

Primers used in a second PCR of about 6 to 12 cycles were a sample-barcoded 5' primer and a J-beta primer mix. From the 5' RACE reads, TCRdb called clonotypes with MiXCR, one entry per CDR3 protein. The top ten hold approximately 51% of the sample, which has about 380,000 distinct CDR3 sequences, about 49% seen once. The CDR3 spans 12 residues. V was cut by 6 bases and J by 10 bases, with 10 bases left in between. The sample was blood. The chain is built from TRBV12-3 or TRBV12-4 and TRBJ1-6; D is undetermined. The source of this sequence is a man aged 55 to 70 in good health. The CDR3 sequence is CASSLPGSPLHF. In nucleotides, the CDR3 is TGTGCCAGCAGCCTCCCCGGGTCACCCCTCCACTTT.